The clone carrying this T cell receptor beta chain was picked up many times. Its matching antigen is unknown. Diagnoses were established from clinical symptoms, serum thyroxine, TRAb, thyroid ultrasound and orbital computed tomography. This CDR3 contains 16 residues. V gave up 2 bases and J gave up 7 bases; unmatched junction bases: 14. This sample is part of a study of Graves' ophthalmopathy and Graves' hyperthyroidism. The study, taken as a whole, reports: Ophthalmopathy progression cases were predicted by the model with about 70% sensitivity and approximately 76% specificity.

RNA served as the template for amplifying TCR beta CDR3 regions. The workflow started with a first-round RT-PCR run with HTBI primers and then moved on to a second-round multiplex PCR. TCRdb ran MiXCR on the multiplex PCR reads and lists one entry per CDR3 protein. This repertoire shows some 380,000 distinct CDR3 sequences, 15% to 19% found once; its top ten account for 5.5% to 7%. Specimen: peripheral blood. The clonotype originates from a woman in her late teens or twenties with stable Graves' hyperthyroidism. The chain carries TRBV12-3 or TRBV12-4 and TRBJ2-7; 7 nucleotides align to TRBD2. Here the CDR3 reads CASSLSWGLPDSEQYF. The CDR3 DNA sequence: TGTGCCAGCAGTTTATCTTGGGGACTACCCGATTCGGAGCAGTACTTC.